This T cell receptor (beta chain) comes out of a study of identical twins. General study findings and limits: Within monozygotic twins, out-of-frame TCR alpha sharing was underestimated by the models.

Template switching supplied a universal primer site; unique molecular identifiers were carried on the cDNA. TCRdb processed the 5' RACE reads anew with MiXCR; each CDR3 protein has one entry. The sample contains approximately 890,000 distinct CDR3 sequences, more than 9% of which appear only once. About this clonotype itself: Its specificity is unknown.

Losses at the gene ends were 0 bases for V and 7 bases for J; bases not matched to a gene: 4. The CDR3 is 16 amino acids. Looked up from germline, CDR1 is KGHDR and CDR2 is SFDVKD. The data also belong to a second study, concerning yellow fever vaccine responses in identical twins.

Sequencing input: PBMCs. The genes are TRBV24-1 and TRBJ2-2, with 10 nucleotides matching TRBD1. This receptor was obtained from a woman between 18 and 30 years old in good health. CDR3 sequence reads: CATSDLGTGVDGELFF. For the CDR3, the DNA is TGTGCCACCAGTGATTTGGGGACAGGGGTCGACGGGGAGCTGTTTTTT.